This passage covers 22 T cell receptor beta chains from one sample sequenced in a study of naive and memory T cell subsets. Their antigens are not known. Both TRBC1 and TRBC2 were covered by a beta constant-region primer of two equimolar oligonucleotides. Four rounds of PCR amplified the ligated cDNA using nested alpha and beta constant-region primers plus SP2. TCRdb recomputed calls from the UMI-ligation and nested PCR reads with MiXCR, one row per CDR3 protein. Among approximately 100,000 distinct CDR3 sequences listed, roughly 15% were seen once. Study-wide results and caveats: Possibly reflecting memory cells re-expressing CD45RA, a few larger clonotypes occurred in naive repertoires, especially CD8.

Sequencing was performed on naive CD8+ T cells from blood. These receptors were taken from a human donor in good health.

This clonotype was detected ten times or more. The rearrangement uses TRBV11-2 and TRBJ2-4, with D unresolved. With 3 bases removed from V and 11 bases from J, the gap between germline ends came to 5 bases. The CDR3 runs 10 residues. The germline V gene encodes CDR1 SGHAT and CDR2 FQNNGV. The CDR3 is CASSLTVQYF. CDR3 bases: TGTGCCAGCAGCTTGACGGTTCAGTACTTC.

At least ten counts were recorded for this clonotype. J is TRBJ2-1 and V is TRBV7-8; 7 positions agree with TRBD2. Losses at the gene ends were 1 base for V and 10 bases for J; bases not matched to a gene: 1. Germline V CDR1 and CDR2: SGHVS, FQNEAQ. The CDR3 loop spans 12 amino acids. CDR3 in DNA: TGTGCCAGCAGCTTAGAACTAGCGGAGCAGTTCTTC. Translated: CASSLELAEQFF.

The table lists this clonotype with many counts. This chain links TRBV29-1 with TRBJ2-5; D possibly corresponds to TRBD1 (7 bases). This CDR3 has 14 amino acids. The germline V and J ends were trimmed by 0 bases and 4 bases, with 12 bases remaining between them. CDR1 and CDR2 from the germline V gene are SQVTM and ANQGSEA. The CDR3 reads CSVEDPEGAETQYF. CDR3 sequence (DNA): TGCAGCGTTGAAGATCCGGAGGGGGCAGAGACCCAGTACTTC.

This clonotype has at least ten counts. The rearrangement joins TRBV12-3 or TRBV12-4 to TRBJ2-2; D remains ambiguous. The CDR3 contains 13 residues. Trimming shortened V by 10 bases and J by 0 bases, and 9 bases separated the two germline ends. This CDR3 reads CATDTTNTGELFF. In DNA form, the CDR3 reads TGTGCCACTGACACGACGAACACCGGGGAGCTGTTTTTT.

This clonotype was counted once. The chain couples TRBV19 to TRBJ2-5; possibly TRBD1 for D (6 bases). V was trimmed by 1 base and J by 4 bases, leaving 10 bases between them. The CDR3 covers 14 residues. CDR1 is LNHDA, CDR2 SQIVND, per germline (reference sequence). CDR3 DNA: TGTGCCAGTAGTATAGGGGCCAGGGGAGAGACCCAGTACTTC. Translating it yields CASSIGARGETQYF. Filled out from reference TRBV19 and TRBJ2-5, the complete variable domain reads DGGITQSPKYLFRKEGQNVTLSCEQNLNHDAMYWYRQDPGQGLRLIYYSQIVNDFQKGDIAEGYSVSREKKESFPLTVTSAQKNPTAFYLCASSIGARGETQYFGPGTRLLVL.

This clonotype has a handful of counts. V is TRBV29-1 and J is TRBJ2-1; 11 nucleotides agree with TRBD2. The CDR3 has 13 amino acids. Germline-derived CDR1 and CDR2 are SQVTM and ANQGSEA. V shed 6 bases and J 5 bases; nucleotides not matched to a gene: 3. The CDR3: CSVAGLADNEQFF. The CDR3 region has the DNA TGCAGCGTCGCGGGACTAGCGGACAATGAGCAGTTCTTC.

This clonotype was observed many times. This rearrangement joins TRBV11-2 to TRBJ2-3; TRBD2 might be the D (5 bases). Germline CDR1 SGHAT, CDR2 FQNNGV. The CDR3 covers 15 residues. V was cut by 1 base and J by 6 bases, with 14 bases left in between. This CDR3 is CASSLAGLALDTQYF. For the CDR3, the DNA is TGTGCCAGCAGCTTAGCCGGTCTAGCCCTCGATACGCAGTATTTT.

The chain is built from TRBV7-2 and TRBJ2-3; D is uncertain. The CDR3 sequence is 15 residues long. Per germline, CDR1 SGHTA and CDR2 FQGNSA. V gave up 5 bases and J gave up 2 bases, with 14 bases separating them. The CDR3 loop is CASSLILTDTDTQYF. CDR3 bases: TGTGCCAGCAGCCTTATTCTGACGGACACAGATACGCAGTATTTT. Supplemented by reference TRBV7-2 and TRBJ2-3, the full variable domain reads GAGVSQSPSNKVTEKGKDVELRCDPISGHTALYWYRQSLGQGLEFLIYFQGNSAPDKSGLPSDRFSAERTGGSVSTLTIQRTQQEDSAVYLCASSLILTDTDTQYFGPGTRLTVL.

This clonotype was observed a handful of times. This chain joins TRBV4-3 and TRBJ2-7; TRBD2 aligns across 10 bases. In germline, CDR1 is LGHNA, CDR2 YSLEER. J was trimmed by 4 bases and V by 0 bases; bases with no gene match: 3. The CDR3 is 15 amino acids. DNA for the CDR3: TGCGCCAGCAGCCAAGATGAGGGACTAGCGTACGAGCAGTACTTC. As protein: CASSQDEGLAYEQYF.

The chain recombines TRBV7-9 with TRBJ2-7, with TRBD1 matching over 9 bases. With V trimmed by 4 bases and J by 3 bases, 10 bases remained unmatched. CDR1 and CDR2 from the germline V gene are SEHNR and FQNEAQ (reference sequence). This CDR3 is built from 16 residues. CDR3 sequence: CASSSVVGQGLYEQYF. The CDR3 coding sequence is TGTGCCAGCAGCTCCGTGGTGGGACAGGGACTCTACGAGCAGTACTTC.

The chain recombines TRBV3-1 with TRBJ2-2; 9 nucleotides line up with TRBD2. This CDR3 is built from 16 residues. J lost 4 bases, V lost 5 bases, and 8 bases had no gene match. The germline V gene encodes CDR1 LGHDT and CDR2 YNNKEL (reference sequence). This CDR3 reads CASSARAGGSTGELFF. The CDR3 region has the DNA TGTGCCAGCAGCGCAAGAGCGGGAGGATCCACCGGGGAGCTGTTTTTT.

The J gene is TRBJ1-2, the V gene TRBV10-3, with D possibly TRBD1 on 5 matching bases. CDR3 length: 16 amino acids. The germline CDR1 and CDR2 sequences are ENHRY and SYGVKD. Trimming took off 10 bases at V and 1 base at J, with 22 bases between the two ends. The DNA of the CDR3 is TGTGCCACGGTGACATCGAGGGACGGGAGTAACTATGGCTACACCTTC. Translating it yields CATVTSRDGSNYGYTF.

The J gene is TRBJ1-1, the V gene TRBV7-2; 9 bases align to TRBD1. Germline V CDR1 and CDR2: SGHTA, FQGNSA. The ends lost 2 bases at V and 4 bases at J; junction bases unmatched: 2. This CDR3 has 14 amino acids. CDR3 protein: CASSLLDRGTEAFF. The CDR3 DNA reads TGTGCCAGCAGCTTACTGGACAGGGGCACTGAAGCTTTCTTT.

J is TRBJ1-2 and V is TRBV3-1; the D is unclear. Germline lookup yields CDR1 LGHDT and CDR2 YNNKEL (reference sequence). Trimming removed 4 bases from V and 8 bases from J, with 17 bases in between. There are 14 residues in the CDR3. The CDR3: CASSPSSYDGGYTF. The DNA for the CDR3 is TGTGCCAGCAGCCCCTCCTCGTACGACGGGGGCTACACCTTC.

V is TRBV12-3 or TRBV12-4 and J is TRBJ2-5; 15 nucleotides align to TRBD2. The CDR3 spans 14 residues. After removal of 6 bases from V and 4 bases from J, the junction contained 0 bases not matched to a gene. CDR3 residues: CASRGLAGGETQYF. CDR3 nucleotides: TGTGCCAGCAGGGGACTAGCGGGAGGAGAGACCCAGTACTTC.

The CDR3 nucleotides are TGTGCCAGCAGTTTTTGGGCCGATGAGCAGTTCTTC. This gives the protein CASSFWADEQFF. J is TRBJ2-1 and V is TRBV12-3 or TRBV12-4, with D hard to call. Trimming took 3 bases from V and 8 from J, leaving 8 bases between them. This CDR3 comprises 12 residues.

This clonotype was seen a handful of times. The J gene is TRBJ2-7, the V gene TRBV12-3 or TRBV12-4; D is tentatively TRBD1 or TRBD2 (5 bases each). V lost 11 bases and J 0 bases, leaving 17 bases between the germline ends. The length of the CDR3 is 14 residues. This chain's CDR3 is CASHPPGSSYEQYF. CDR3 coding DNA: TGTGCCTCCCACCCCCCAGGGAGCTCCTACGAGCAGTACTTC.

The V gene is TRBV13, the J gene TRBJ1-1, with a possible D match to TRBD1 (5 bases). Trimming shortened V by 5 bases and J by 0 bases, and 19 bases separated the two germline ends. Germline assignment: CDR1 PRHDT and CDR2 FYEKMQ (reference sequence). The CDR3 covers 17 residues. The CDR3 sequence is CASSRKSGGLMNTEAFF. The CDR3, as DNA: TGTGCCAGCAGCCGAAAATCTGGGGGACTAATGAACACTGAAGCTTTCTTT. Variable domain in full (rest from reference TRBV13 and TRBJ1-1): AAGVIQSPRHLIKEKRETATLKCYPIPRHDTVYWYQQGPGQDPQFLISFYEKMQSDKGSIPDRFSAQQFSDYHSELNMSSLELGDSALYFCASSRKSGGLMNTEAFFGQGTRLTVV.

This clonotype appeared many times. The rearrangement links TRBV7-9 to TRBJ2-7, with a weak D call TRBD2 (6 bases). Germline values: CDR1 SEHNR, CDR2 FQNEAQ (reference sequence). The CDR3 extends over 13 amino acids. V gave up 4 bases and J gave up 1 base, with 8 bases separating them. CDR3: CASSYRESYEQYF. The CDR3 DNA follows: TGTGCCAGCAGCTATCGGGAGTCCTACGAGCAGTACTTC.

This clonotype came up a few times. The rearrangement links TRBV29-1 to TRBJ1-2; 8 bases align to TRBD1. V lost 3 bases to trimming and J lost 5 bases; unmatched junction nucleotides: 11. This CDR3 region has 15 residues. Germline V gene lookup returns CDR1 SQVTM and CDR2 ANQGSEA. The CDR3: CSVDRGRELGYGYTF. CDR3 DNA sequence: TGCAGCGTTGACAGGGGGCGCGAATTGGGATATGGCTACACCTTC.

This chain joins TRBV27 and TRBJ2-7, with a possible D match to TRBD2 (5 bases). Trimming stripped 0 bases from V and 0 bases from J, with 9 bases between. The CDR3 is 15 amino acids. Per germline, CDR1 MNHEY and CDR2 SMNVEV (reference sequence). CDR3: CASSLSPGSSYEQYF. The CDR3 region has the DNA TGTGCCAGCAGTTTATCACCTGGGAGCTCCTACGAGCAGTACTTC.

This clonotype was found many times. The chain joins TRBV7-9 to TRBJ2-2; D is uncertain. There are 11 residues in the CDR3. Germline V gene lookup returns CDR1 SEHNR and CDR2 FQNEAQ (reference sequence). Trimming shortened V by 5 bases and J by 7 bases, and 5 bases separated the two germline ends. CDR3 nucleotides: TGTGCCAGCAGCCCTAGCGGGGAGCTGTTTTTT. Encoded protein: CASSPSGELFF.